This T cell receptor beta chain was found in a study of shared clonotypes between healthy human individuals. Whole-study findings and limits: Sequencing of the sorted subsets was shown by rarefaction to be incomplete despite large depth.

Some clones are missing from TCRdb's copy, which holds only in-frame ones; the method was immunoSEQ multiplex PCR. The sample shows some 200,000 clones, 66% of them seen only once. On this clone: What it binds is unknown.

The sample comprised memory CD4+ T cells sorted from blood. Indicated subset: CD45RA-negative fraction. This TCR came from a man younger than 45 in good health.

DNA of the CDR3: TGTGCCAGCAGGGGTGCCCCGGGACAGGTCTCCTACGAGCAGTACTTC. Translation: CASRGAPGQVSYEQYF. The chain links TRBV2 to TRBJ2-7; 8 nucleotides agree with TRBD1. CDR3 size: 16 residues. Trimming removed 6 bases from V and 0 bases from J; junction bases left unmatched: 10. Germline CDR1 reads SNHLY; CDR2 reads FYNNEI.